These 8 T cell receptor beta chains share one sample of origin, sequenced in a study of CD4 T cells in relation to SARS-CoV-2 and coronaviruses. Before the COVID-19 pandemic, during about 2011-2019, CD4+ T cells were taken from unexposed donors. TCRdb keeps only in-frame clones here, not all; method: immunoSEQ multiplex PCR. The sample has 65,000 or so clones, around 87% seen once. Input material: memory CD4+ T cells from PBMCs. These receptors came from a human donor in good health.

The chain uses TRBV5-1 and TRBJ2-1; D is possibly TRBD2 (7 bases). V was shortened by 4 bases and J by 0 bases, with 14 bases between the two germline ends. The CDR3 sequence is 16 residues long. Germline CDR1 is SGHRS and CDR2 is YFSETQ. CDR3: CASSRRGGSSYNEQFF. CDR3 DNA sequence: TGCGCCAGCAGCCGGAGGGGGGGGAGCTCCTACAATGAGCAGTTCTTC.

The chain couples TRBV7-9 to TRBJ1-4; 9 bases align to TRBD1. V lost 4 bases, J lost 4 bases, and 4 bases stayed unmatched. This CDR3 contains 15 residues. CDR1 is SEHNR, CDR2 FQNEAQ, per germline (reference sequence). DNA of the CDR3: TGTGCCAGCAGCTCTCAGGACAGGGGTAATGAAAAACTGTTTTTT. Protein: CASSSQDRGNEKLFF.

This clone was seen a handful of times. The chain employs TRBV12-3 or TRBV12-4 and TRBJ2-5, with a tentative D call TRBD1 (6 bases). Trimming cost V 3 bases and J 5 bases, with 7 bases left between them. This CDR3 is built from 12 residues. The CDR3: CASSLRGETQYF. CDR3 DNA sequence: TGTGCCAGCAGTTTGAGGGGGGAGACCCAGTACTTC.

This chain uses TRBV21-1 with TRBJ2-1; TRBD2 is the table's D call and was not checked against the DNA. TRBV21-1 is termed a pseudogene. The CDR3 runs to 21 residues. CDR3 nucleotides: TGTGCCAGCAGCGTTACCCGAGTGGGACTAGCGGGAGCAGCGGTGGGAAATGAGCAGTTCTTC. Residues: CASSVTRVGLAGAAVGNEQFF.

The J gene is TRBJ2-7, the V gene TRBV5-1; the match to TRBD1 covers 9 bases. This CDR3 is 14 amino acids long. Trimming removed 2 bases from V and 4 bases from J; junction bases left unmatched: 4. Germline values: CDR1 SGHRS, CDR2 YFSETQ. CDR3 residues: CASSLETGGYEQYF. CDR3 coding DNA: TGCGCCAGCAGCTTAGAGACAGGGGGATACGAGCAGTACTTC. The variable domain in full, with the rest retrieved from reference TRBV5-1 and TRBJ2-7, is KAGVTQTPRYLIKTRGQQVTLSCSPISGHRSVSWYQQTPGQGLQFLFEYFSETQRNKGNFPGRFSGRQFSNSRSEMNVSTLELGDSALYLCASSLETGGYEQYFGPGTRLTVT.

The rearrangement uses TRBV4-1 and TRBJ1-2, with D possibly TRBD1 on 5 matching bases. Trimming pared 0 bases from V and 4 bases from J, leaving 12 bases between. The germline CDR1 and CDR2 sequences are MGHRA and YSYEKL. This CDR3 is 15 amino acids long. The CDR3 DNA sequence: TGCGCCAGCAGCCAAGAGGGGGGGTGGGGCTATGGCTACACCTTC. Translation: CASSQEGGWGYGYTF.

This sequence joins TRBV28 and TRBJ1-2; 7 bases map to TRBD1. The CDR3 extends over 15 amino acids. Losses at the gene ends were 6 bases for V and 7 bases for J; bases not matched to a gene: 14. Germline V lookup: CDR1 MDHEN, CDR2 SYDVKM. CDR3 nucleotide sequence: TGTGCCAGCAGGATAGGGGGCAGGGGAGCGACTGGCTACACCTTC. It specifies CASRIGGRGATGYTF.

V and J are TRBV19 and TRBJ1-2, with a possible D match to TRBD1 (5 bases). Germline V gene lookup returns CDR1 LNHDA and CDR2 SQIVND (reference sequence). The CDR3 extends over 14 amino acids. Trimming removed 1 base at V and 0 bases at J, with 6 bases between. In DNA, the CDR3 is TGTGCCAGTAGTATAGGACAGACTAACTATGGCTACACCTTC. Translation: CASSIGQTNYGYTF.